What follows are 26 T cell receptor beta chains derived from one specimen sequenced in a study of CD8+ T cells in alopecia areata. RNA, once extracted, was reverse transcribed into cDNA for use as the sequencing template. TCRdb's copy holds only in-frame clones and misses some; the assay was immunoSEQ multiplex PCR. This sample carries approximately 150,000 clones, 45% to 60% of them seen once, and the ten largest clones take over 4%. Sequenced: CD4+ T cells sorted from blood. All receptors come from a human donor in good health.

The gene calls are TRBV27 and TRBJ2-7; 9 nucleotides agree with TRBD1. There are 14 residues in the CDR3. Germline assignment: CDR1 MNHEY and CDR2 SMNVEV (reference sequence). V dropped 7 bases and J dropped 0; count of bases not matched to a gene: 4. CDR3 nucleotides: TGTGCCAGCAAAGGGACAGGGCGCTCCTACGAGCAGTACTTC. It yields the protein CASKGTGRSYEQYF.

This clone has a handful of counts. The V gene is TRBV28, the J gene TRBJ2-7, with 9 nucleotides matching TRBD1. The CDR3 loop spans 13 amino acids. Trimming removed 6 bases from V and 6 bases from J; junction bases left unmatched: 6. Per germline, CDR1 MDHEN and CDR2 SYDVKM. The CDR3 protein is CASSQGDRVEQYF. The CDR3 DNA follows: TGTGCCAGCAGCCAGGGGGACAGGGTCGAGCAGTACTTC.

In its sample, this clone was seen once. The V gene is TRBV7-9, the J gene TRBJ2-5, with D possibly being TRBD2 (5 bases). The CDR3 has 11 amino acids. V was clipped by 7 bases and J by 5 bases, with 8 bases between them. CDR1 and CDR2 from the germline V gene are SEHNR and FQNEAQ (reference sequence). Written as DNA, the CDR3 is TGTGCCAGCACCTGGAGGGAGACCCAGTACTTC. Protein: CASTWRETQYF.

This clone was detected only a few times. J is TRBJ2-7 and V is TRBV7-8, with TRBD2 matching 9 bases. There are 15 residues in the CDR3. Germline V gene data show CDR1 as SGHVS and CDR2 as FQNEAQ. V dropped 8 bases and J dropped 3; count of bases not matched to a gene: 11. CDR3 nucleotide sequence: TGTGCCAGCGGACCGTCAGCGGGAGGTCTCTACGAGCAGTACTTC. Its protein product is CASGPSAGGLYEQYF.

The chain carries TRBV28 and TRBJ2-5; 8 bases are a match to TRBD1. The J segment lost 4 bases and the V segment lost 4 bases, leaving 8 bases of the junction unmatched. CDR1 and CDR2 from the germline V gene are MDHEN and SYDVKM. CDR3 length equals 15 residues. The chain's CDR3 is CASSSPTGVGETQYF. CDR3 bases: TGTGCCAGCAGTTCCCCGACAGGGGTCGGAGAGACCCAGTACTTC.

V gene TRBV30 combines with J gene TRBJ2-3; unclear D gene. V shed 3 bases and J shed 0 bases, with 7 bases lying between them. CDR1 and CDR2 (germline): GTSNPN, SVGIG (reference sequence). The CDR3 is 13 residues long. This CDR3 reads CAWRRKSTDTQYF. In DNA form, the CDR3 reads TGTGCCTGGAGGCGTAAGAGCACAGATACGCAGTATTTT.

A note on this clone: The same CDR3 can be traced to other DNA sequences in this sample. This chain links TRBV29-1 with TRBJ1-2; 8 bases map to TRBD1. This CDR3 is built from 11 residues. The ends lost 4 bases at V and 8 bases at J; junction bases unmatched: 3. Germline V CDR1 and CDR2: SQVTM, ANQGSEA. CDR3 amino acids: CSVGQGSGYTF. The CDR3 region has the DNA TGCAGCGTTGGACAGGGGAGCGGCTACACCTTC.

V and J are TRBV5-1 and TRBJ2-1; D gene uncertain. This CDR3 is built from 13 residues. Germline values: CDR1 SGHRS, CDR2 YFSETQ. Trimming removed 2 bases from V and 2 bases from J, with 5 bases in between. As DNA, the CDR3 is TGCGCCAGCAGCTTTGCGCCCTACAATGAGCAGTTCTTC. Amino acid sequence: CASSFAPYNEQFF.

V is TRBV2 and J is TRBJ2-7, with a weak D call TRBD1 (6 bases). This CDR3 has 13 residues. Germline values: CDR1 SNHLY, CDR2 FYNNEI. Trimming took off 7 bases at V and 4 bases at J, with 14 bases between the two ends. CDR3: CASTPAGAYEQYF. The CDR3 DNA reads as TGTGCCAGCACCCCCGCAGGGGCGTACGAGCAGTACTTC.

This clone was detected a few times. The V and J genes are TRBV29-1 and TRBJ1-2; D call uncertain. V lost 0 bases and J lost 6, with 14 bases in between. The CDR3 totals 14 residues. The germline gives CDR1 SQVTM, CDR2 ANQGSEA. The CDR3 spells CSVEDRVGRDGYTF. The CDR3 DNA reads TGCAGCGTTGAAGATCGAGTAGGCAGAGATGGCTACACCTTC.

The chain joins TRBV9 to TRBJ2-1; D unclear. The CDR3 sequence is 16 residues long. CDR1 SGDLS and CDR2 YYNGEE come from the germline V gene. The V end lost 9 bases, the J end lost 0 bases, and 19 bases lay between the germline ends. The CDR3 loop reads CATPICWANSYNEQFF. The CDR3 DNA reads TGTGCCACCCCAATCTGTTGGGCTAACTCCTACAATGAGCAGTTCTTC.

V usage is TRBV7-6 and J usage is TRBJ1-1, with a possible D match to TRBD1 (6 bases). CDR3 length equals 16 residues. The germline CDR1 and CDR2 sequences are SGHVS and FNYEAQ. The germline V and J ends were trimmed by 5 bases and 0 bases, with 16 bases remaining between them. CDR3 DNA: TGTGCCAGCAGCCAAACCAGGGGCGGAATGAACACTGAAGCTTTCTTT. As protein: CASSQTRGGMNTEAFF.

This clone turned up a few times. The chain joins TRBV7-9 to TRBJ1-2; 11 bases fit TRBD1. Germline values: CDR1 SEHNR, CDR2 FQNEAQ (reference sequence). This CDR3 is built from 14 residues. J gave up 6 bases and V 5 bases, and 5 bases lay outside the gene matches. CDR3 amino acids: CASSKGQGVHGYTF. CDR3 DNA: TGTGCCAGCAGCAAGGGACAGGGGGTCCATGGCTACACCTTC.

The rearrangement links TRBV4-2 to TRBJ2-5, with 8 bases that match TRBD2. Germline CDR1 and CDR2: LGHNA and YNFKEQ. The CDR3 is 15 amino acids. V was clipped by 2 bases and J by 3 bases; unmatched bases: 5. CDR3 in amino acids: CASSQPSGGEETQYF. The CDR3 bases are TGTGCCAGCAGCCAACCCTCCGGGGGGGAAGAGACCCAGTACTTC.

The CDR3 DNA reads TGTGCCAGCAGCTTAGGGGCCGGGCCCCGGGTTTTCTTT. This codes for CASSLGAGPRVFF. The rearrangement joins TRBV11-2 to TRBJ1-1; D remains unclear. The germline V gene encodes CDR1 SGHAT and CDR2 FQNNGV. Deletions cut 1 base from V and 13 bases from J, with 16 bases between. The length of the CDR3 is 13 residues.

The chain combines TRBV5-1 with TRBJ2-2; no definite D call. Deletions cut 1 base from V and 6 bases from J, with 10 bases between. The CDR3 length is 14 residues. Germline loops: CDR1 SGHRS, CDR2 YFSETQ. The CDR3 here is CASSLFSGSGELFF. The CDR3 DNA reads TGCGCCAGCAGCTTGTTTTCGGGTTCCGGGGAGCTGTTTTTT.

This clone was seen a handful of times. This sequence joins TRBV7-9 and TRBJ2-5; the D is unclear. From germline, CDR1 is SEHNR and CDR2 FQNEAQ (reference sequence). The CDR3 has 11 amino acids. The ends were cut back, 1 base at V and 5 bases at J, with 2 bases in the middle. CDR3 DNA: TGTGCCAGCAGCTTAGTGGAGACCCAGTACTTC. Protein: CASSLVETQYF.

The CDR3 DNA sequence: TGTGCCAGCAGCCCCCCTGGAGGTGAGCAGTTCTTC. This codes for CASSPPGGEQFF. This chain uses TRBV11-2 with TRBJ2-1; possibly TRBD2 for D (5 bases). The CDR3 extends over 12 amino acids. The ends were cut back, 5 bases at V and 9 bases at J, with 11 bases in the middle. Germline CDR1 is SGHAT and CDR2 is FQNNGV.

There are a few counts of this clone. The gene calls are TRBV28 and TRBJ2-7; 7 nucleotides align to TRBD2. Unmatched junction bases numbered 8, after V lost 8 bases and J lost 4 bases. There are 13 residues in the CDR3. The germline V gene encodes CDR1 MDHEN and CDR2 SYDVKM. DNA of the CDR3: TGTGCCAGCCGGACTAGTGTAGGGTACGAGCAGTACTTC. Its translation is CASRTSVGYEQYF.

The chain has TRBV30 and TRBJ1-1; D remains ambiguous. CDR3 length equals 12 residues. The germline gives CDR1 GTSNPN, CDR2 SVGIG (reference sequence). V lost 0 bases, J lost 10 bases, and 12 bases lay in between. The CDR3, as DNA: TGTGCCTGGAGTGTAATGGCGGTTGGAGCTTTCTTT. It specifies CAWSVMAVGAFF.

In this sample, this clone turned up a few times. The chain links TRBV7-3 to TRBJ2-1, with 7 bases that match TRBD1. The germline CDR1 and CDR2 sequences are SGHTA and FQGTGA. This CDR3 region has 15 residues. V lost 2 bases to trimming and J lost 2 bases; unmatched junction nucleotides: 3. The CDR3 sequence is CASSLSQGTYNEQFF. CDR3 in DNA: TGTGCCAGCAGCTTATCACAGGGGACCTACAATGAGCAGTTCTTC.

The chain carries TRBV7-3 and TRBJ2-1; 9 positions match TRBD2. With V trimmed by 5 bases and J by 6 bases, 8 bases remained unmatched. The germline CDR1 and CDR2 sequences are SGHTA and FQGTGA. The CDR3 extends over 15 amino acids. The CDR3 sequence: CASSPGTSKINEQFF. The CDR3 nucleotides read TGTGCCAGCAGCCCAGGGACTAGCAAGATCAATGAGCAGTTCTTC.

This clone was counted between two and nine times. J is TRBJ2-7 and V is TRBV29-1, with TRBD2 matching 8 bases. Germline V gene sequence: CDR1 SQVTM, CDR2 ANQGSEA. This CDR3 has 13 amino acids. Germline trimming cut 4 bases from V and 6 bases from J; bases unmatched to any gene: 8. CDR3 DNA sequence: TGCAGCGTTGGGAGCGGGAGATCGGGCGAGCAGTACTTC. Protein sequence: CSVGSGRSGEQYF.

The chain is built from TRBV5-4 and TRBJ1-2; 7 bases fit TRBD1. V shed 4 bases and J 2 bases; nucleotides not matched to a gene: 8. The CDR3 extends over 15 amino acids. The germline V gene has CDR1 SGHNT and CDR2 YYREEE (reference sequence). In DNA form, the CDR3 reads TGTGCCAGCAGCCCGATGACAGGGATGAACTATGGCTACACCTTC. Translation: CASSPMTGMNYGYTF.

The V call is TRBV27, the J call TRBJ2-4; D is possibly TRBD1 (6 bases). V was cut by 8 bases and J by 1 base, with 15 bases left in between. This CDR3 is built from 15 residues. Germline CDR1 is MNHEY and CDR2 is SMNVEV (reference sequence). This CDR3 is CASPHTGTAKNIQYF. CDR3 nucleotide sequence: TGTGCCAGCCCACATACAGGGACGGCCAAAAACATTCAGTACTTC.

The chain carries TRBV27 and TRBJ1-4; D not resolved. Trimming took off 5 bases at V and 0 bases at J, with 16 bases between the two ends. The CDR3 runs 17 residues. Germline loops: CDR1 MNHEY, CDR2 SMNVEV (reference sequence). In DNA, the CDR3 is TGTGCCAGCAGTCCACTAGAGATCCACACAACTAATGAAAAACTGTTTTTT. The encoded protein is CASSPLEIHTTNEKLFF.